This TCR beta chain was retrieved from a study of blood T cell repertoires in COVID-19. Study at large: Collection of acute and convalescent COVID-19 samples took place in the United States, Italy and Spain.

Trimming took off 1 base at V and 6 bases at J, with 9 bases between the two ends. Germline CDR1 is LGHDT and CDR2 is YNNKEL (reference sequence). The CDR3 contains 14 residues. Authors' methods: It was from reference gene primer amplification that nucleated cell counts were estimated. This table comes from immunoSEQ multiplex PCR, and its TCRdb copy is limited to in-frame clones, with some not included. From that table come the V and J calls and clone size; the DNA was used to work out D and trimming. The sample has approximately 70,000 clones; approximately 83% are singletons. The chain is built from TRBV3-1 (or the pseudogene TRBV3-2) and TRBJ2-2; tentatively, D is TRBD2 (7 bases). Sequencing was done on a sample of peripheral blood. This clonotype originated in a woman aged 55-75 years with acute or convalescent COVID-19. The CDR3 reads CASSQGGGAGELFF. The DNA for the CDR3 is TGTGCCAGCAGCCAAGGAGGGGGGGCCGGGGAGCTGTTTTTT.